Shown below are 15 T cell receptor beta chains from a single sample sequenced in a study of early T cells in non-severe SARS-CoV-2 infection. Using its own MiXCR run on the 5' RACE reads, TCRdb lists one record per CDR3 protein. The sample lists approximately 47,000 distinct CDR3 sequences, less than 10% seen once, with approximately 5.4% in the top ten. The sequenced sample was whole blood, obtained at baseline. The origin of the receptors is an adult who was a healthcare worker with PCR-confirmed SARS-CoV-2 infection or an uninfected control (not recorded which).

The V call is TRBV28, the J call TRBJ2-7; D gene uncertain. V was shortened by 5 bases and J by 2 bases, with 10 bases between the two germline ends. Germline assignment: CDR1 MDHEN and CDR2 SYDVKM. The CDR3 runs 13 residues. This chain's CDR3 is CASSPTHTYEQYF. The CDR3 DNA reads TGTGCCAGCAGTCCGACTCACACCTACGAGCAGTACTTC. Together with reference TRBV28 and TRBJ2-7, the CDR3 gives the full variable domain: DVKVTQSSRYLVKRTGEKVFLECVQDMDHENMFWYRQDPGLGLRLIYFSYDVKMKEKGDIPEGYSVSREKKERFSLILESASTNQTSMYLCASSPTHTYEQYFGPGTRLTVT.

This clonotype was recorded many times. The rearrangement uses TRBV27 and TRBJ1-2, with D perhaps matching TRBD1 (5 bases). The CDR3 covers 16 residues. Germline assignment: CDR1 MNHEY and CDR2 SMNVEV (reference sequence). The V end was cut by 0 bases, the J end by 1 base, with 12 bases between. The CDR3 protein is CASSLSARVINYGYTF. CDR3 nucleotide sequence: TGTGCCAGCAGTTTATCCGCCAGGGTAATTAACTATGGCTACACCTTC.

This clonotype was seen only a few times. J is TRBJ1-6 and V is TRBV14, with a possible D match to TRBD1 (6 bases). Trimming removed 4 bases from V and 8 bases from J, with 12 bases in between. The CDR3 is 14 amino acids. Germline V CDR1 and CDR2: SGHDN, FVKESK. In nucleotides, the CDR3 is TGTGCCAGCAGCCGAGGACAGATGGATTCACCCCTCCACTTT. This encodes CASSRGQMDSPLHF.

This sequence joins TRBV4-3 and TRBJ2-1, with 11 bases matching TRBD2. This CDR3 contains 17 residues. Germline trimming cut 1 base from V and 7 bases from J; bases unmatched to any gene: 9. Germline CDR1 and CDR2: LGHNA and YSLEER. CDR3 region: CASSQAWLAGGMNEQFF. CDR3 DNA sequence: TGCGCCAGCAGCCAAGCATGGCTAGCGGGGGGCATGAATGAGCAGTTCTTC.

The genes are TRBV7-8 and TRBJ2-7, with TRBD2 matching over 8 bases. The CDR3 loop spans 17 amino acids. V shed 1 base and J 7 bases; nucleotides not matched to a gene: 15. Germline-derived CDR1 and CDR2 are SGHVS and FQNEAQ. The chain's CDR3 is CASSLGPAGGPLGEQYF. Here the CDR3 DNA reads TGTGCCAGCAGCTTAGGTCCGGCGGGAGGACCTCTGGGGGAGCAGTACTTC.

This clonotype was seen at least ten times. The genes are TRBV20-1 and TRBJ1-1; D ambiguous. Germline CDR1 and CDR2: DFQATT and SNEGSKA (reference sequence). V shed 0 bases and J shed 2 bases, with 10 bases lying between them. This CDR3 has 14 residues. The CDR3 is CSARESSGNTEAFF. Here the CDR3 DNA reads TGCAGTGCTAGAGAGTCCTCGGGAAACACTGAAGCTTTCTTT.

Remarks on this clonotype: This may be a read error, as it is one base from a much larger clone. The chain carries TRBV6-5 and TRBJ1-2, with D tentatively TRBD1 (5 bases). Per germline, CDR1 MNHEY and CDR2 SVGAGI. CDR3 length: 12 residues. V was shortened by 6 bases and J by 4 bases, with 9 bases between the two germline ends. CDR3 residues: CASRRQSYGYTF. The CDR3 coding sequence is TGTGCCAGCAGACGACAGTCCTATGGCTACACCTTC.

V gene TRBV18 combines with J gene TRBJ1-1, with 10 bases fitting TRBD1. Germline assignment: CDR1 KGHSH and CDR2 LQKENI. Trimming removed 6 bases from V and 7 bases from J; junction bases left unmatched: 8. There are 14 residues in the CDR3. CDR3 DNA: TGTGCCAGCTCGTCCGGACAGGGGGTTGGTGAAGCTTTCTTT. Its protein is CASSSGQGVGEAFF.

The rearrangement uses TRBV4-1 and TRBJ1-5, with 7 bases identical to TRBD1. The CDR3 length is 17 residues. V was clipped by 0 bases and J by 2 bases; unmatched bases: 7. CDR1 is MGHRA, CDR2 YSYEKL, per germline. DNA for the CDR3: TGCGCCAGCAGCCAAGATAACAGGGGACGGGGCAATCAGCCCCAGCATTTT. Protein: CASSQDNRGRGNQPQHF.

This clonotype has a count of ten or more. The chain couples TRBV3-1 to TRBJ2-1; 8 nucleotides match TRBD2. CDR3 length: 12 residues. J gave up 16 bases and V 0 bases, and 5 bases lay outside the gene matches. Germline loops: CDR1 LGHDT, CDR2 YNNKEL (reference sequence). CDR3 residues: CASSQEGGRPFF. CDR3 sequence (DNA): TGTGCCAGCAGCCAAGAGGGCGGGAGGCCCTTCTTC.

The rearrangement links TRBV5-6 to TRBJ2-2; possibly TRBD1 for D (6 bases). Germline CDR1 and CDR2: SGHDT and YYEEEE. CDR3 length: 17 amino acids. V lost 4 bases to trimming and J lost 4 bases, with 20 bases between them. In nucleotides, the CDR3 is TGTGCCAGCAGCAAGAGAAGCACCGGGACAACCACCGGGGAGCTGTTTTTT. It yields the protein CASSKRSTGTTTGELFF.

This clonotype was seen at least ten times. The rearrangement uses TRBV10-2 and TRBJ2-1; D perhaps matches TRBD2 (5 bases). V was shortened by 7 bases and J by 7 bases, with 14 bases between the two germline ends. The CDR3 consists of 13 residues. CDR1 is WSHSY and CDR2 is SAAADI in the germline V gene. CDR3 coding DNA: TGCGCCAGCACTGACCCGGGGAGTAATGAGCAGTTCTTC. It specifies CASTDPGSNEQFF.

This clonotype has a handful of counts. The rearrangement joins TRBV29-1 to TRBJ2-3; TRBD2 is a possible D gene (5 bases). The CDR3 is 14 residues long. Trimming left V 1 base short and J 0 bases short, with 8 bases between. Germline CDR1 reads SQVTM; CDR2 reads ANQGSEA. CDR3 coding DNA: TGCAGCGTTGAAGGGACTTTTAGCACAGATACGCAGTATTTT. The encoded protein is CSVEGTFSTDTQYF.

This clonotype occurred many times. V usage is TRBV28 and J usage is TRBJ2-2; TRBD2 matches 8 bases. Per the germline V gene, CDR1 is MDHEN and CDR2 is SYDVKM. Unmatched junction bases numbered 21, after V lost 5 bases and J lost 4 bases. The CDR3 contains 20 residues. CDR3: CASSRISGSRDGARTGELFF. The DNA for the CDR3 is TGTGCCAGCAGTCGCATAAGCGGGAGTAGGGACGGGGCCCGCACCGGGGAGCTGTTTTTT.

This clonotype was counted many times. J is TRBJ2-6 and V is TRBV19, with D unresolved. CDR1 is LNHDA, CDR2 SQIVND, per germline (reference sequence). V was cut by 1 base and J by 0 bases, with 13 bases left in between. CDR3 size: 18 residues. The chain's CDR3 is CASSIVAGRPSGANVLTF. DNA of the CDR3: TGTGCCAGTAGTATAGTTGCAGGAAGACCCTCTGGGGCCAACGTCCTGACTTTC.